This record covers a single TCR beta chain. The data were taken from a study of blood T cell repertoires in COVID-19. Study overall: COVID-19 samples collected from the United States, Italy and Spain covered acute and convalescent phases.

V lost 2 bases and J 0 bases, leaving 9 bases between the germline ends. Germline CDR1 reads SGHRS; CDR2 reads YFSETQ. CDR3 length equals 14 residues. Individuals aged roughly 18 to 95 years were recruited from 24 US areas. Recovered status in Cohort 3 required two negative PCRs, clearance, or symptom resolution. Per the study methods: How many nucleated cells were present was estimated from reference gene primer amplification. Generated by immunoSEQ multiplex PCR, the TCRdb table keeps only in-frame clones and is missing some. The DNA was the basis for D and trimming; V, J and clone size are from that table. The sample consists of 200,000 to 300,000 clones, more than 85% of them appearing once.

The J gene is TRBJ2-7, the V gene TRBV5-1, with D maybe TRBD2 (5 bases). Material: PBMCs or T cells enriched from blood (not recorded which). This TCR was recovered from a woman aged 25-40 years who had recovered from COVID-19. CDR3 nucleotides: TGCGCCAGCAGCTTTGGAGGAAGCTCCTACGAGCAGTACTTC. It specifies CASSFGGSSYEQYF.